Included here is one T cell receptor beta chain sequence, with context. Its cognate antigen has yet to be identified. No qualities accompany the bases; no much larger clone lies one base away. This sample was taken from a study of CD4 T cells in relation to SARS-CoV-2 and coronaviruses (dated by TCRdb to the early 2020s). The study in broad terms: In the ViraFEST assay, PBMCs were grown with antigen for approximately 9 days, and TCR beta CDR3s were then sequenced to identify antigen-specific clonal expansions. Patient-derived lymphoblastoid cell lines were used to map the HLA restriction of shared crossreactive spike epitopes. Samples from a few pre-COVID donors and the naive versus memory experiments were sequenced with the Adaptive Biotechnologies TCR-sequencing kit; other data were Illumina-based. For other donors in the study, expansion assays were sequenced with a different, Illumina-based TCR-beta assay. At the level of individual TCR clonotypes, the study evaluated whether memory CD4+ T cells crossreact between the spike proteins of SARS-CoV-2 and those of common cold coronaviruses. An HIV-1 Nef peptide pool or a no-peptide culture served as the negative reference condition. Summary of the overall study and its limitations: The study was constrained by small numbers of patients and of tested TCRs. Significantly weaker SARS-CoV-2-driven expansion was shown by crossreactive clones than by monoreactive clones, consistent with antigenic imprinting. Pre-pandemic and post-infection samples were not both contributed by any donor, so tracing of the source of pre-existing responses was limited. In approximately 65% of donors, memory CD4+ clonotypes turned up that crossrecognized SARS-CoV-2 and at least one common cold coronavirus spike. Crossreactivity analysis was centred on spike protein, so crossreactivity against other viral proteins was not assessed.

V drops 4 bases and J drops 5 bases, leaving 16 bases in between. Inclusive of the bounding cysteine and phenylalanine, the CDR3 is 14 residues long. Of the read, only the CDR3 DNA is kept; its 42 bases are in frame from base 1. Per the germline V gene, SGDLS is the CDR1 and YYNGEE is the CDR2. The library was built by means of the immunoSEQ multiplex PCR assay. The authors processed their data as follows. Preprocessing removed nonproductive sequences and CDR3s not starting with C, not ending with F or W, or shorter than 7 amino acids. The MANAFEST web app identified antigen-specific clonotypes based on expansion compared with the reference and other culture wells. To be counted as positive, a clone had to show significant expansion compared with the reference culture, at an FDR below 0.05, in 2 of 3 replicate wells. Positive clones also required significant expansion versus all other tandem wells and an odds ratio above 5. CDR3 homology was measured as pairwise Levenshtein distance, computed with the stringdist R package after trimming three terminal residues from each end. The table comes from immuneACCESS by way of TCRdb, which keeps in-frame sequences with V and J called. Part of the clones is missing from these tables; in studies checked, under half for an unresolved V gene and the rest for unknown reasons. D and trimming were read from the DNA, whereas the V and J calls and clone size are those reported in that table. Counted in this sample were around 23,000 clones; about 80% of them appeared once. The ten largest clonotypes hold around 30% of the sample.

CD4+ T cells from unexposed donors were collected before the COVID-19 pandemic (2011-2018). After around ten days of culture, CD4+ T cells were isolated with the EasySep CD4+ T cell isolation kit. As far as cell numbers permitted, CD4+ T cells from unexposed donors were tested for reactivity against SARS-CoV-2 S and N as well as four spike pools from common cold coronaviruses. Each well held roughly 2.1 million PBMCs cultured in IMDM containing around 5% human AB serum and approximately 9 IU/ml IL-2. Half of the culture medium was replaced with fresh IL-2-containing medium on days 3 and 7. In general, every peptide culture condition was set up in three replicate wells. Leukapheresis product for the unexposed donors was bought commercially. Ficoll-Paque PLUS gradient centrifugation was used to isolate PBMCs from leukapheresis product or whole blood. PBMCs were either cryopreserved at -140 degrees C or used fresh in the expansion assay. The QIAamp Micro DNA Kit was used to extract genomic DNA from the CD4+ T cells.

The sequenced material came from CD4+ T cells from PBMCs, cultured in vitro. The rearrangement joined TRBV9 to TRBJ2-7; the best D guess is TRBD1, with 6 bases matching. This TCR came from a human donor in good health. CDR3 reads: CASSFAGVGHEQYF. Here is the DNA: TGTGCCAGCAGCTTTGCAGGGGTGGGTCACGAGCAGTACTTC. With the rest looked up from the reference TRBV9 and TRBJ2-7 genes rather than sequenced, the full variable domain is DSGVTQTPKHLITATGQRVTLRCSPRSGDLSVYWYQQSLDQGLQFLIQYYNGEERAKGNILERFSAQQFPDLHSELNLSSLELGDSALYFCASSFAGVGHEQYFGPGTRLTVT.